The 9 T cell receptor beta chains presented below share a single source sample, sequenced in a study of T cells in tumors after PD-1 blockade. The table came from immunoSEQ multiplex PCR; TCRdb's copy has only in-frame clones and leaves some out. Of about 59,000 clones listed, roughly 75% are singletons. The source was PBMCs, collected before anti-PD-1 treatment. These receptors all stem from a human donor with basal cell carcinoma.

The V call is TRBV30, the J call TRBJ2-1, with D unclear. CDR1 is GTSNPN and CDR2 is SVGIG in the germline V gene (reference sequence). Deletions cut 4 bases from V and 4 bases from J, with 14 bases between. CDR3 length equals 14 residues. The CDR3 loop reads CAWMAPPNYNEQFF. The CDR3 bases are TGTGCCTGGATGGCCCCACCAAATTACAATGAGCAGTTCTTC.

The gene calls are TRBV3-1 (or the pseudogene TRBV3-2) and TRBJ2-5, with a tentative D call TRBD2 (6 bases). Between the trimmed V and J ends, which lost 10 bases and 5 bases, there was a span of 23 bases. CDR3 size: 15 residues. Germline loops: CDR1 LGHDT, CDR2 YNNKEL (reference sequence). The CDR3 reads CATRSGTSGVETQYF. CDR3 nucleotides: TGTGCCACTCGCTCGGGGACTTCTGGAGTGGAGACCCAGTACTTC.

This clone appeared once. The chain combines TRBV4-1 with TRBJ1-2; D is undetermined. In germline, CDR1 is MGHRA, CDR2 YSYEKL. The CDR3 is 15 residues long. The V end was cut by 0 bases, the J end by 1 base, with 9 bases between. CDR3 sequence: CASSQDWAGNYGYTF. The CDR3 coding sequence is TGCGCCAGCAGCCAAGATTGGGCAGGTAACTATGGCTACACCTTC.

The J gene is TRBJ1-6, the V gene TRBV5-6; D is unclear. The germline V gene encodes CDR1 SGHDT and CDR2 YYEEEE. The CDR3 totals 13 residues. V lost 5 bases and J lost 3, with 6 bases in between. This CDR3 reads CASRGFYNSPLHF. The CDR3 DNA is TGTGCCAGCAGGGGGTTCTATAATTCACCCCTCCACTTT.

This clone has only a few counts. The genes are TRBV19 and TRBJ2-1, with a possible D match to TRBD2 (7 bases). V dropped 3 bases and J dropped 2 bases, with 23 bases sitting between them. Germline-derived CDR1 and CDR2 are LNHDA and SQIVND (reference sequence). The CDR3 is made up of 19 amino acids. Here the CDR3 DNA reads TGTGCCAGTAGTATGAGGGGGGGAGCGCTTCAAGGTCCCTACAATGAGCAGTTCTTC. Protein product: CASSMRGGALQGPYNEQFF.

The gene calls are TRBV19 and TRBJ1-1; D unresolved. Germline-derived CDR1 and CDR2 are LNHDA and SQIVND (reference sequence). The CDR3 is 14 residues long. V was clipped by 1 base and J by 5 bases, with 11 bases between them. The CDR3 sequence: CASSIGTETTEAFF. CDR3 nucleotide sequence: TGTGCCAGTAGTATAGGTACAGAGACGACTGAAGCTTTCTTT.

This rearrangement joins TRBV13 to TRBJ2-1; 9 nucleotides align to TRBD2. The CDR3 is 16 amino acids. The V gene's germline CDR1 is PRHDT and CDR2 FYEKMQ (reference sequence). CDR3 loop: CPPSFGHAGGRGEQFF. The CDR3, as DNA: TGTCCCCCCAGCTTCGGGCACGCGGGGGGGCGGGGTGAGCAGTTCTTC.

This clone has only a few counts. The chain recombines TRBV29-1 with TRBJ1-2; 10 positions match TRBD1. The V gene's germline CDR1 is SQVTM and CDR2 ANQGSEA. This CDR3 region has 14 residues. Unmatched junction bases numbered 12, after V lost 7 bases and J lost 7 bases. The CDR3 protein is CSANPGQGLGGYTF. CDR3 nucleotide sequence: TGCAGCGCAAATCCGGGACAGGGGCTCGGTGGCTACACCTTC.

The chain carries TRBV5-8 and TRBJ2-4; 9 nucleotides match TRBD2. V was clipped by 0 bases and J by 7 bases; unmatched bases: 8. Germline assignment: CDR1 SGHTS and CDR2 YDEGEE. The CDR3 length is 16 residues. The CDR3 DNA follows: TGTGCCAGCAGCTTGGAAGGGCGGGGGGGCCTGAACATTCAGTACTTC. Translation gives CASSLEGRGGLNIQYF.